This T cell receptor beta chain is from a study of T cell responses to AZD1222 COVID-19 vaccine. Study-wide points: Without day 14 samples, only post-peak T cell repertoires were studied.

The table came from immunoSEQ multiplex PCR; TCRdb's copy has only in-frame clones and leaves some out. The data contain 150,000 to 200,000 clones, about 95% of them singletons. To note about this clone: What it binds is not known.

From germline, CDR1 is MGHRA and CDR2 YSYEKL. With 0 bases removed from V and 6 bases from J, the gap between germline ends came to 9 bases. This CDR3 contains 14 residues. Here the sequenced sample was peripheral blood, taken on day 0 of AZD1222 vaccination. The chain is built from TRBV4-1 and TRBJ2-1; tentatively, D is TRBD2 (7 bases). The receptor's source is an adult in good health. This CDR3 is CASSQDRGGNEQFF. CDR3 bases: TGCGCCAGCAGCCAAGATAGGGGGGGCAATGAGCAGTTCTTC.